This passage covers 10 T cell receptor beta chains from one sample sequenced in a study of regulatory T cells in long-lasting Graves disease. Building of the TCR beta libraries involved iRepertoire HTBI primers and Arm-PCR of CDR3 regions. TCRdb processed the multiplex PCR reads anew with MiXCR; each CDR3 protein has one entry. The table shows 450,000 or so distinct CDR3 sequences, with 20% to 25% occurring only once. Time point indicated: persistent/refractory GD, antithyroid drugs over 5 years with positive TRAb. The TCR library was made from RNA that had been extracted from PBMCs in TRIzol. This specimen was peripheral blood mononuclear cells (PBMCs), taken when the disease was refractory, from a patient treated with antithyroid drugs. The receptors here all came from a female donor with Graves disease.

This clonotype came up a few times. The rearrangement links TRBV19 to TRBJ1-5; D uncertain. This CDR3 is built from 14 residues. The germline V gene encodes CDR1 LNHDA and CDR2 SQIVND (reference sequence). With 2 bases removed from V and 1 base from J, the gap between germline ends came to 6 bases. DNA of the CDR3: TGTGCCAGTAGTATATCGGGGAGCAATCAGCCCCAGCATTTT. Protein: CASSISGSNQPQHF.

This clonotype was detected only a few times. This rearrangement joins TRBV28 to TRBJ2-2; D perhaps matches TRBD1 (6 bases). The CDR3 loop spans 16 amino acids. V was pared by 6 bases and J by 4 bases, with 18 bases between. The V gene's germline CDR1 is MDHEN and CDR2 SYDVKM. The DNA for the CDR3 is TGTGCCAGCAGACAAAAAGGGGGAGTTAGCACCGGGGAGCTGTTTTTT. Its translation is CASRQKGGVSTGELFF.

CDR3 DNA: TGTGCCAGCAGCCAAGATACGGGGGTTTACACCGGGGAGCTGTTTTTT. As protein: CASSQDTGVYTGELFF. The rearrangement joins TRBV14 to TRBJ2-2; D possibly corresponds to TRBD2 (6 bases). The CDR3 is made up of 16 amino acids. The V gene lost 0 bases and the J gene lost 3 bases, with 11 bases spanning the gap. From germline, CDR1 is SGHDN and CDR2 FVKESK.

This chain links TRBV20-1 with TRBJ1-6; the match to TRBD1 covers 9 bases. CDR3 length equals 16 residues. Trimming at V came to 3 bases and at J to 1 base, leaving 4 bases not matched to a gene. The germline V gene encodes CDR1 DFQATT and CDR2 SNEGSKA (reference sequence). The CDR3 protein is CSASQDRGSYNSPLHF. For the CDR3, the DNA is TGCAGTGCTAGCCAGGACAGGGGATCCTATAATTCACCCCTCCACTTT.

This clonotype has a count of ten or more. The chain joins TRBV12-3 or TRBV12-4 to TRBJ1-3; weak D call: TRBD1 (6 bases). The CDR3 is made up of 13 amino acids. V lost 6 bases and J lost 3, with 9 bases in between. CDR3 DNA: TGTGCCAGCAGGCCACAGGGTGGAAACACCATATATTTT. Translating gives CASRPQGGNTIYF.

The DNA for the CDR3 is TGCAGCGTTAGAATCGGGGGGGAGAGTGAAGCTTTCTTT. This sequence encodes CSVRIGGESEAFF. This chain uses TRBV29-1 with TRBJ1-1, with a weak D call TRBD1 (5 bases). This CDR3 has 13 amino acids. Germline CDR1 reads SQVTM; CDR2 reads ANQGSEA. The V and J ends lost 5 bases and 7 bases respectively, with 17 bases between them.

The chain links TRBV7-9 to TRBJ1-2; 7 positions match TRBD1. V lost 5 bases to trimming and J lost 5 bases; unmatched junction nucleotides: 8. Looked up from germline, CDR1 is SEHNR and CDR2 is FQNEAQ (reference sequence). The CDR3 extends over 14 amino acids. The chain's CDR3 is CASSDVGGGYGYTF. The CDR3 DNA reads TGTGCCAGCAGCGACGTAGGGGGCGGTTATGGCTACACCTTC.

This clonotype turned up a few times. The chain joins TRBV7-2 to TRBJ2-7, with 8 bases identical to TRBD1. Losses at the gene ends were 2 bases for V and 4 bases for J; bases not matched to a gene: 7. This CDR3 has 15 residues. Germline CDR1 SGHTA, CDR2 FQGNSA. The CDR3 DNA sequence: TGTGCCAGCAGCTTAAGGCAGGGGGCGATTTACGAGCAGTACTTC. Translated: CASSLRQGAIYEQYF.

This clonotype was detected many times. The rearrangement uses TRBV6-5 and TRBJ1-2; D is unclear. This CDR3 is built from 17 residues. V was cut by 2 bases and J by 8 bases, with 24 bases left in between. The V gene's germline CDR1 is MNHEY and CDR2 SVGAGI. CDR3 region: CASSYAYPTEASGGYTF. CDR3 nucleotide sequence: TGTGCCAGCAGTTACGCATATCCAACCGAGGCGAGTGGAGGCTACACCTTC.

This clonotype came up many times. The gene calls are TRBV28 and TRBJ2-7; D is uncertain. There are 12 residues in the CDR3. Germline lookup yields CDR1 MDHEN and CDR2 SYDVKM. Trimming took off 9 bases at V and 3 bases at J, with 12 bases between the two ends. CDR3 loop: CASQDGLYEQYF. The CDR3, as DNA: TGTGCCAGTCAGGACGGTCTCTACGAGCAGTACTTC.